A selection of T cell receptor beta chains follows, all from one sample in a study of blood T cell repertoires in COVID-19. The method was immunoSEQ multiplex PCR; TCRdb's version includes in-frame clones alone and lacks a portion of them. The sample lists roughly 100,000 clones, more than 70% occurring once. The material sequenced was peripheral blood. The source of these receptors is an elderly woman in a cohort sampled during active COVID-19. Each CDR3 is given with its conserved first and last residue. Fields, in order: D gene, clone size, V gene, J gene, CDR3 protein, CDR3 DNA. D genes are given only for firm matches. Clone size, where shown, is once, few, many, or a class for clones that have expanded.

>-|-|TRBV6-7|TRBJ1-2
CASTYNDRIRGYTF
TGTGCCAGCACCTACAACGACAGGATAAGAGGCTACACCTTC
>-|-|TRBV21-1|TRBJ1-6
CASSKATQGGAPLDLHF
TGTGCCAGCAGCAAAGCGACCCAGGGAGGGGCTCCCTTGGACCTCCACTTT
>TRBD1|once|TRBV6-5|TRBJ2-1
CASSPGTALNEQFF
TGTGCCAGCAGCCCAGGGACAGCCCTCAATGAGCAGTTCTTC
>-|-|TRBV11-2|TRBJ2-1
CASSYRRFISHEQFF
TGTGCCAGCAGCTACCGACGCTTTATTAGCCATGAGCAGTTCTTC
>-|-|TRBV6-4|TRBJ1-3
CASNTGSYSGNTIYF
TGTGCCAGCAACACAGGATCCTACTCTGGAAACACCATATATTTT
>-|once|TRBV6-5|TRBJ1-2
CASSYDRSRGSYTF
TGTGCCAGCAGTTACGATAGGTCAAGGGGTTCCTACACCTTC
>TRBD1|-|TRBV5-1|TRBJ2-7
CASSWDRGSWEQYF
TGCGCCAGCAGCTGGGACAGGGGTTCGTGGGAGCAGTACTTC
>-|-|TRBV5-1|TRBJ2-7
CASSFKGETYEQYF
TGCGCCAGCAGCTTTAAGGGGGAGACCTACGAGCAGTACTTC
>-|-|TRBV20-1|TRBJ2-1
CTGGRNEQFF
TGCACCGGAGGACGGAATGAGCAGTTCTTC
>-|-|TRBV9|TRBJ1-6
CASSVGTPGVVPLHF
TGTGCCAGCAGCGTAGGGACACCCGGAGTAGTACCCCTCCACTTT
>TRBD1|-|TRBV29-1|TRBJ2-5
CSVSVLGQSQETQYF
TGCAGCGTTTCCGTCCTGGGACAGAGCCAAGAGACCCAGTACTTC
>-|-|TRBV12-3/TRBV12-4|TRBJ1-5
CASGRSDNQPQHF
TGTGCCAGCGGGAGGTCCGACAATCAGCCCCAGCATTTT
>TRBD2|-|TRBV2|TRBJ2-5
CASSRGGLAGGSRETQYF
TGTGCCAGCAGCCGAGGAGGGTTAGCGGGAGGCAGTCGGGAGACCCAGTACTTC
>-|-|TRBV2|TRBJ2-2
CASRADSSGGGELFF
TGTGCCAGCAGGGCGGACAGCTCTGGCGGCGGGGAGCTGTTTTTT
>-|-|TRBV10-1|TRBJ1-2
CASSEEGSYGYTF
TGCGCCAGCAGTGAGGAGGGCAGCTATGGCTACACCTTC
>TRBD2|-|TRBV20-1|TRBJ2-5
CSASKLAGDLGETQYF
TGCAGTGCTAGTAAGCTAGCGGGAGACCTGGGGGAGACCCAGTACTTC
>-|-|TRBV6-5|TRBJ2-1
CASSYSFSSGNEQFF
TGTGCCAGCAGTTACTCTTTTAGTTCGGGAAATGAGCAGTTCTTC
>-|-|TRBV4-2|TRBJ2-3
CASSQDRSTDTQYF
TGTGCCAGCAGCCAGGACAGAAGCACAGATACGCAGTATTTT
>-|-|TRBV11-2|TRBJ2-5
CASSLGTHQETQYF
TGTGCCAGCAGCTTGGGGACACACCAAGAGACCCAGTACTTC
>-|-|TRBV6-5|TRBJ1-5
CASRLQGRPQHF
TGTGCCAGCAGACTTCAGGGAAGGCCCCAGCATTTT
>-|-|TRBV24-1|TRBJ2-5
CATGRASGQQETQYF
TGTGCCACCGGACGGGCCTCTGGACAGCAAGAGACCCAGTACTTC
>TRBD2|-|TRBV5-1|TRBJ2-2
CASSFPGTSGELFF
TGCGCCAGCAGCTTTCCCGGGACTAGCGGGGAGCTGTTTTTT
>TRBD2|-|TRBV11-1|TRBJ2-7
CASRGRASYEQYF
TGTGCCAGCAGGGGGAGGGCTTCCTACGAGCAGTACTTC
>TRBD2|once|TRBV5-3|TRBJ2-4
CARSLTSGKLAKNIQYF
TGTGCCAGAAGCTTGACTAGCGGAAAACTAGCCAAAAACATTCAGTACTTC
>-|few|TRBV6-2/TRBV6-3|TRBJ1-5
CASSFRQSNQPQHF
TGTGCCAGCAGTTTTCGACAGAGCAATCAGCCCCAGCATTTT
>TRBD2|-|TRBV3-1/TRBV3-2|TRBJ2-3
CASSPKGLGADTQYF
TGTGCCAGCAGCCCCAAGGGACTAGGGGCAGATACGCAGTATTTT
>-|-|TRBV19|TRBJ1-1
CASSIAGANTEAFF
TGTGCCAGTAGTATTGCAGGGGCTAACACTGAAGCTTTCTTT
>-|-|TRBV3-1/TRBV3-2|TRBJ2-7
CASSFLSGTTSYEQYF
TGTGCCAGCAGCTTTCTCTCCGGGACAACCTCCTACGAGCAGTACTTC
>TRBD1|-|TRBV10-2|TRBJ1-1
CASSLMGQIIEAFF
TGCGCCAGCAGTCTGATGGGACAGATTATAGAAGCTTTCTTT
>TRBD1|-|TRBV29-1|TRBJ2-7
CSVGGTASVNEQYF
TGCAGCGTTGGGGGGACAGCCTCAGTCAACGAGCAGTACTTC
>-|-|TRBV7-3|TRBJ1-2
CASSSNRQNYGYTF
TGTGCCAGCAGCTCTAATAGACAGAACTATGGCTACACCTTC
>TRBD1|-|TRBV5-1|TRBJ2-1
CASSLGRTGRNEQFF
TGCGCCAGCAGCTTGGGTAGGACAGGGAGGAATGAGCAGTTCTTC
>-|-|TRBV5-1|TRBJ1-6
CASSSGALGGSPLHF
TGCGCCAGCAGCTCCGGGGCCCTGGGAGGTTCACCCCTCCACTTT
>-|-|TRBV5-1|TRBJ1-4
CASSLEYVFEKLFF
TGCGCCAGCAGCTTGGAATATGTTTTTGAAAAACTGTTTTTT
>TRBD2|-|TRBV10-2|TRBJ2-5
CASRRTRQETQYF
TGCGCCAGCAGAAGGACTAGGCAAGAGACCCAGTACTTC
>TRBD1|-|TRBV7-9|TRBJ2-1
CASSLGTGENEQFF
TGTGCCAGCAGCTTAGGGACAGGGGAAAATGAGCAGTTCTTC
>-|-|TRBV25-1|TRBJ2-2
CASTGAGELFF
TGTGCCAGCACGGGGGCCGGGGAGCTGTTTTTT
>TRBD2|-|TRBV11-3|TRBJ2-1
CASSSGGGVSYNEQFF
TGTGCCAGCAGTTCGGGCGGGGGAGTGTCCTACAATGAGCAGTTCTTC
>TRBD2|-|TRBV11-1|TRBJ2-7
CASSLGLDSYEQYF
TGTGCCAGCAGCCTAGGACTAGACTCCTACGAGCAGTACTTC
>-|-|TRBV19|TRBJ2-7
CASSIGRGIYEQYF
TGTGCCAGTAGTATAGGGAGAGGCATCTACGAGCAGTACTTC
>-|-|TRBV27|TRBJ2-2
CASSFEGYTGELFF
TGTGCCAGCAGTTTTGAGGGCTACACCGGGGAGCTGTTTTTT
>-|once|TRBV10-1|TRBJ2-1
CASSEGGSGYNEQFF
TGCGCCAGCAGTGAAGGTGGTAGCGGTTACAATGAGCAGTTCTTC
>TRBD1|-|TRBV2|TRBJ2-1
CASTGQGSRNEQFF
TGTGCCAGCACAGGACAGGGGTCTCGGAATGAGCAGTTCTTC
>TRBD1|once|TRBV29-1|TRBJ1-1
CSVGDSPNTEAFF
TGCAGCGTCGGGGACAGCCCGAACACTGAAGCTTTCTTT
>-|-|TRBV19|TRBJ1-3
CASTKAARNTIYF
TGTGCAAGTACAAAGGCGGCAAGAAACACCATATATTTT
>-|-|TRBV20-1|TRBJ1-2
CSTGSYGYTF
TGCAGTACGGGTTCTTATGGCTACACCTTC
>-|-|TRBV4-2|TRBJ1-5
CASSKTRTDNQPQHF
TGTGCCAGCAGCAAGACCAGGACAGACAATCAGCCCCAGCATTTT
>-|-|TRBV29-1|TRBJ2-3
CSVAQGTDTQYF
TGCAGCGTTGCTCAGGGCACAGATACGCAGTATTTT
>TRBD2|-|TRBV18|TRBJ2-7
CASSPGTSGSYEQYF
TGTGCCAGCTCACCCGGGACTAGCGGTTCCTACGAGCAGTACTTC
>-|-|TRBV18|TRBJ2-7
CASSPQEGVYEQYF
TGTGCCAGCTCACCCCAAGAAGGGGTCTACGAGCAGTACTTC
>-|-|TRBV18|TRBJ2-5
CASSSPQETQYF
TGTGCCAGCTCAAGCCCCCAAGAGACCCAGTACTTC
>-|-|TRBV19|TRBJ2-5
CASSRGQTRGETQYF
TGTGCCAGTAGTAGGGGTCAGACCCGGGGGGAGACCCAGTACTTC
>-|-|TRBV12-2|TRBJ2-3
CASRLAFWDYRTDTQYF
TGTGCAAGTCGCTTAGCCTTTTGGGACTACCGCACAGATACGCAGTATTTT